These 28 T cell receptor beta chains originate from one sample sequenced in a study of regulatory T cells in long-lasting Graves disease. Arm-PCR of CDR3 regions and iRepertoire HTBI primers were the basis on which TCR beta libraries were built. TCRdb ran MiXCR on the multiplex PCR reads and lists one entry per CDR3 protein. Of about 430,000 distinct CDR3 sequences listed, about 21% are singletons. As to time point: persistent/refractory GD, antithyroid drugs over 5 years with positive TRAb. RNA extracted from PBMCs served as the sequencing template. The sample consisted of peripheral blood mononuclear cells (PBMCs), taken when the disease was refractory, from a patient treated with antithyroid drugs. The receptors were gathered from a female donor with Graves disease.

V usage is TRBV6-1 and J usage is TRBJ1-2, with no clear D. The CDR3 totals 15 residues. Trimming removed 7 bases from V and 4 bases from J, with 19 bases in between. Germline V gene data show CDR1 as MNHNS and CDR2 as SASEGT. The CDR3 bases are TGTGCCAGCAACCCGACGGAATACACAGCCTATGGCTACACCTTC. It yields the protein CASNPTEYTAYGYTF.

The rearrangement links TRBV14 to TRBJ2-7; D possibly uses TRBD1 or TRBD2 (5 bases each). Germline V lookup: CDR1 SGHDN, CDR2 FVKESK. Trimming pared 0 bases from V and 6 bases from J, leaving 9 bases between. The length of the CDR3 is 13 residues. CDR3 bases: TGTGCCAGCAGCCAAGATCTGGGACGCGAGCAGTACTTC. This translates into CASSQDLGREQYF.

This clonotype was seen repeatedly, ten times or more. This rearrangement joins TRBV30 to TRBJ1-5; D not certain. Trimming left V 4 bases short and J 3 bases short, with 13 bases between. Germline loops: CDR1 GTSNPN, CDR2 SVGIG (reference sequence). CDR3 size: 14 residues. The CDR3 coding sequence is TGTGCCTGGAAAAAACCGGGTCACAATCAGCCCCAGCATTTT. It yields the protein CAWKKPGHNQPQHF.

This sequence joins TRBV6-1 and TRBJ1-1; D gene uncertain. Deletions cut 3 bases from V and 4 bases from J, with 9 bases between. The V gene's germline CDR1 is MNHNS and CDR2 SASEGT. The CDR3 spans 13 residues. The CDR3 is CASSESRLTEAFF. The CDR3 nucleotides read TGTGCCAGCAGTGAGTCCAGACTCACTGAAGCTTTCTTT.

This clonotype was counted ten times or more. The V gene is TRBV12-3 or TRBV12-4, the J gene TRBJ2-5; 11 bases are a match to TRBD2. The CDR3 totals 16 residues. Trimming removed 3 bases from V and 4 bases from J; junction bases left unmatched: 7. The CDR3 DNA reads TGTGCCAGCAGTTTGATTAGCGGGAGGGTTGGAGAGACCCAGTACTTC. Its translation is CASSLISGRVGETQYF.

The J gene is TRBJ1-1, the V gene TRBV18, with 7 bases lining up with TRBD1. Germline V gene sequence: CDR1 KGHSH, CDR2 LQKENI. The CDR3 spans 14 residues. The V and J ends lost 11 bases and 1 base, in that order; junction bases with no gene match: 10. CDR3 coding DNA: TGTGCCGATAGAGAACAGGGGACGAACACTGAAGCTTTCTTT. Its translation is CADREQGTNTEAFF.

This chain connects TRBV20-1 to TRBJ2-7; D perhaps matches TRBD1 (5 bases). Per the germline V gene, CDR1 is DFQATT and CDR2 is SNEGSKA (reference sequence). The V gene lost 6 bases and the J gene lost 0 bases, with 18 bases spanning the gap. This CDR3 spans 15 amino acids. This chain's CDR3 is CSALAPRTTSYEQYF. The DNA for the CDR3 is TGCAGTGCGTTAGCTCCGCGGACAACCTCCTACGAGCAGTACTTC.

This clonotype has ten or more counts. V usage is TRBV2 and J usage is TRBJ1-5, with D unclear. Germline CDR1 and CDR2: SNHLY and FYNNEI. The CDR3 contains 15 residues. Trimming left V 5 bases short and J 7 bases short, with 18 bases between. CDR3 protein: CASSISGRTVQPQHF. The CDR3 nucleotides are TGTGCCAGCAGTATCTCGGGCAGGACGGTACAGCCCCAGCATTTT.

This clonotype was detected only a few times. The chain is built from TRBV12-3 or TRBV12-4 and TRBJ2-2; maybe TRBD1 (5 bases). Trimming took off 3 bases at V and 4 bases at J, with 9 bases between the two ends. The CDR3 sequence is 14 residues long. CDR3 region: CASSFRGITGELFF. The CDR3, as DNA: TGTGCCAGCAGTTTTAGGGGAATCACCGGGGAGCTGTTTTTT.

This clonotype was seen only a few times. The V call is TRBV6-1, the J call TRBJ1-1; the D is unclear. V lost 5 bases and J 4 bases, leaving 14 bases between the germline ends. Germline CDR1 MNHNS, CDR2 SASEGT. The CDR3 runs to 14 residues. The CDR3 DNA follows: TGTGCCAGCAGTCCCGGGTCCCCGAGCACTGAAGCTTTCTTT. It is translated as CASSPGSPSTEAFF.

This clonotype has a single count. The V call is TRBV29-1, the J call TRBJ1-3; D unresolved. V gave up 4 bases and J gave up 1 base, with 11 bases separating them. CDR3 length equals 14 residues. Per germline, CDR1 SQVTM and CDR2 ANQGSEA. The CDR3 reads CSVAPEGSGNTIYF. CDR3 nucleotide sequence: TGCAGCGTTGCTCCAGAAGGATCTGGAAACACCATATATTTT.

This clonotype was seen many times. The genes are TRBV2 and TRBJ1-2, with 8 bases lining up with TRBD1. This CDR3 contains 14 residues. The J segment lost 1 base and the V segment lost 5 bases, leaving 3 bases of the junction unmatched. Per germline, CDR1 SNHLY and CDR2 FYNNEI. The CDR3 bases are TGTGCCAGCAGTTTGGACAGGGATAACTATGGCTACACCTTC. This gives the protein CASSLDRDNYGYTF.

This rearrangement joins TRBV20-1 to TRBJ2-1; D is undetermined. The CDR3 has 16 amino acids. The V gene lost 6 bases and the J gene lost 2 bases, with 20 bases spanning the gap. Germline V gene data show CDR1 as DFQATT and CDR2 as SNEGSKA (reference sequence). The CDR3 spells CSAGTTTGLTYNEQFF. CDR3 bases: TGCAGTGCCGGTACAACCACGGGCTTGACCTACAATGAGCAGTTCTTC.

There are many counts of this clonotype. This rearrangement joins TRBV5-1 to TRBJ1-2, with D unclear. Germline CDR1 reads SGHRS; CDR2 reads YFSETQ. Deletions cut 4 bases from V and 6 bases from J, with 16 bases between. The CDR3 extends over 14 amino acids. CDR3 in amino acids: CASSDGRGVDGYTF. CDR3 DNA: TGCGCCAGCAGCGATGGACGAGGAGTGGATGGCTACACCTTC.

This clonotype was observed at least ten times. This sequence joins TRBV2 and TRBJ2-1; D gene unclear. CDR3 length: 11 residues. The germline CDR1 and CDR2 sequences are SNHLY and FYNNEI. The V end was cut by 3 bases, the J end by 6 bases, with 3 bases between. The DNA of the CDR3 is TGTGCCAGCAGTGAGAGCAATGAGCAGTTCTTC. It is translated as CASSESNEQFF. The whole variable domain, filled in from reference TRBV2 and TRBJ2-1, reads EPEVTQTPSHQVTQMGQEVILRCVPISNHLYFYWYRQILGQKVEFLVSFYNNEISEKSEIFDDQFSVERPDGSNFTLKIRSTKLEDSAMYFCASSESNEQFFGPGTRLTVL.

This clonotype came up many times. The CDR3 protein is CASSSRQGSQPQHF. CDR3 coding DNA: TGTGCCAGCAGTTCACGACAGGGAAGTCAGCCCCAGCATTTT. The rearrangement links TRBV28 to TRBJ1-5; 7 positions agree with TRBD1. Germline V CDR1 and CDR2: MDHEN, SYDVKM. The CDR3 has 14 residues. The V gene end was trimmed by 4 bases and the J gene end by 6 bases; junction bases not matched to a gene: 6.

Many counts were recorded for this clonotype. The rearrangement links TRBV28 to TRBJ2-7, with D possibly matching TRBD1 (6 bases). This CDR3 comprises 14 residues. In germline, CDR1 is MDHEN, CDR2 SYDVKM. V was trimmed by 6 bases and J by 3 bases, leaving 15 bases between them. CDR3 loop: CASSLRGNLYEQYF. The CDR3 nucleotides are TGTGCCAGCAGCCTAAGGGGGAACCTCTACGAGCAGTACTTC.

As concerns this clonotype: Possible read error: a much larger clone is one base away. V gene TRBV15 combines with J gene TRBJ1-5, with a weak D call TRBD2 (7 bases). The J call is uncertain, as TRBJ2-3 better fits the DNA end. CDR1 and CDR2 (germline): LNHNV, YYDKDF (reference sequence). The CDR3 covers 15 residues. The CDR3 protein is CATSRVGGQGQPQYF. In DNA form, the CDR3 reads TGTGCCACCAGCAGAGTGGGGGGGCAGGGTCAGCCCCAGTATTTT.

This clonotype was seen a single time. The chain carries TRBV18 and TRBJ2-7; D remains unclear. Trimming cost V 0 bases and J 0 bases, with 6 bases left between them. The CDR3 sequence is 14 residues long. Germline CDR1 KGHSH, CDR2 LQKENI. CDR3 in amino acids: CASSPPNYSYEQYF. In DNA form, the CDR3 reads TGTGCCAGCTCACCACCAAACTACTCCTACGAGCAGTACTTC.

This clonotype was counted a few times. This chain links TRBV9 with TRBJ1-1; perhaps TRBD1 as D (5 bases). The germline CDR1 and CDR2 sequences are SGDLS and YYNGEE. The CDR3 totals 14 residues. Trimming removed 6 bases at V and 1 base at J, with 13 bases between. CDR3 DNA: TGTGCCAGCAACCCCGCAGGGCAGAACACTGAAGCTTTCTTT. This encodes CASNPAGQNTEAFF. Full variable domain (outside the CDR3, taken from reference TRBV9 and TRBJ1-1): DSGVTQTPKHLITATGQRVTLRCSPRSGDLSVYWYQQSLDQGLQFLIQYYNGEERAKGNILERFSAQQFPDLHSELNLSSLELGDSALYFCASNPAGQNTEAFFGQGTRLTVV.

This clonotype was counted a few times. The genes are TRBV6-1 and TRBJ1-6; TRBD1 is a possible D gene (5 bases). CDR3 length equals 15 residues. V was pared by 7 bases and J by 7 bases, with 17 bases between. CDR1 and CDR2 (germline): MNHNS, SASEGT. The CDR3 DNA reads as TGTGCCAGCAATATCATGGGACGGGAGAATTCACCCCTCCACTTT. It codes for CASNIMGRENSPLHF.

This clonotype was counted ten times or more. This chain links TRBV28 with TRBJ2-7; 7 nucleotides match TRBD1. The CDR3 consists of 12 residues. The V and J ends lost 7 bases and 4 bases, in that order; junction bases with no gene match: 4. The germline CDR1 and CDR2 sequences are MDHEN and SYDVKM. CDR3 loop: CASNLQGYEQYF. The CDR3 DNA is TGTGCCAGCAACTTACAGGGGTACGAGCAGTACTTC.

The rearrangement joins TRBV9 to TRBJ2-3, with a possible D match to TRBD2 (6 bases). V was shortened by 3 bases and J by 0 bases, with 8 bases between the two germline ends. CDR1 and CDR2 from the germline V gene are SGDLS and YYNGEE. CDR3 size: 14 residues. This chain's CDR3 is CASSGGTSTDTQYF. CDR3 DNA sequence: TGTGCCAGCAGCGGGGGGACTAGCACAGATACGCAGTATTTT.

The chain uses TRBV10-3 and TRBJ2-7; no clear D gene. Germline V gene lookup returns CDR1 ENHRY and CDR2 SYGVKD. With 4 bases removed from V and 2 bases from J, the gap between germline ends came to 15 bases. The CDR3 extends over 15 amino acids. CDR3 sequence (DNA): TGTGCCATCAGTGCTTTCGCAGGCTCAACCTACGAGCAGTACTTC. Encoded protein: CAISAFAGSTYEQYF.

This clonotype was counted a few times. V is TRBV6-1 and J is TRBJ2-7; D is unresolved. The CDR3 length is 11 residues. Per the germline V gene, CDR1 is MNHNS and CDR2 is SASEGT. The germline V and J ends were trimmed by 8 bases and 3 bases, with 8 bases remaining between them. The CDR3 DNA is TGTGCCAGCGGTGGCGGCTACGAGCAGTACTTC. It encodes CASGGGYEQYF.

The rearrangement links TRBV6-1 to TRBJ2-5; possibly TRBD2 for D (5 bases). The CDR3 length is 13 residues. Trimming removed 5 bases at V and 1 base at J, with 8 bases between. Germline-derived CDR1 and CDR2 are MNHNS and SASEGT. The CDR3 protein is CASSIRGQETQYF. CDR3 in DNA: TGTGCCAGCAGTATCCGGGGCCAAGAGACCCAGTACTTC.

The sample holds a few counts of this clonotype. The chain recombines TRBV20-1 with TRBJ2-1, with TRBD2 identical over 11 bases. V lost 3 bases to trimming and J lost 0 bases; unmatched junction nucleotides: 16. Germline V gene lookup returns CDR1 DFQATT and CDR2 SNEGSKA (reference sequence). CDR3 length: 20 residues. CDR3 loop: CSASPTPGTSGGSSYNEQFF. CDR3 nucleotides: TGCAGTGCTAGTCCCACCCCAGGGACTAGCGGAGGTAGCTCCTACAATGAGCAGTTCTTC.

V and J are TRBV5-6 and TRBJ2-7, with D tentatively TRBD1 (6 bases). V was trimmed by 0 bases and J by 3 bases, leaving 10 bases between them. This CDR3 has 14 residues. Germline lookup yields CDR1 SGHDT and CDR2 YYEEEE. The CDR3 loop reads CASSLGGGNYEQYF. The CDR3, as DNA: TGTGCCAGCAGCTTGGGAGGGGGAAACTACGAGCAGTACTTC.